Listed below are T cell receptor beta chains from one sample, sequenced in a study of cytomegalovirus exposure and HLA in healthy donors. This table comes from immunoSEQ multiplex PCR, and its TCRdb copy is limited to in-frame clones, with some not included. The sample has 100,000 to 150,000 clones; about 10% are singletons. Input material: PBMCs. The receptor set was obtained from a woman aged 18-29 years in good health and CMV-seropositive. CDR3s include the opening cysteine and the closing phenylalanine or tryptophan. A D gene is named only where the DNA matches it firmly. For some rows the clone size is stated as once, few or many, or as a class when expanded; others skip it.

d_call,v_call,j_call,clone_size,cdr3_nt,cdr3_aa
NA,TRBV7-9,TRBJ1-4,NA,TGTGCCGGTGGACGGGGGGTTAATGAAAAACTGTTTTTT,CAGGRGVNEKLFF
NA,TRBV19,TRBJ2-1,few,TGTGCCAGTAGTACCCGGACGGGAAACTACAATGAGCAGTTCTTC,CASSTRTGNYNEQFF
NA,TRBV2,TRBJ1-4,NA,TGTGCCAGCAGTGCGCCAGGGAAAACAACTAATGAAAAACTGTTTTTT,CASSAPGKTTNEKLFF
NA,TRBV28,TRBJ1-4,few,TGTGCCAGCTGCCTTGGGCCCGTTAATGAAAAACTGTTTTTT,CASCLGPVNEKLFF
NA,TRBV5-1,TRBJ2-3,few,TGCGCCAGCAGCTTGGTGGCAGGGGCCGCAGATACGCAGTATTTT,CASSLVAGAADTQYF
NA,TRBV6-5,TRBJ1-1,few,TGTGCCAGCAGTTCCGCGGGGGCGCACACTGAAGCTTTCTTT,CASSSAGAHTEAFF
NA,TRBV4-2,TRBJ2-2,NA,TGTGCCAGCAGCCATACGAGCGAGAACACCGGGGAGCTGTTTTTT,CASSHTSENTGELFF
NA,TRBV19,TRBJ2-2,NA,TGTGCCAGTAGCCCGGGGATCCCCGGGGAGCTGTTTTTT,CASSPGIPGELFF
NA,TRBV9,TRBJ1-1,NA,TGTGCCAGCAGCGCCGGGGGGTACACTGAAGCTTTCTTT,CASSAGGYTEAFF
NA,TRBV7-9,TRBJ2-7,NA,TGTGCCAGCAGCTTCCCGGGACTTCTTTCCTACGAGCAGTACTTC,CASSFPGLLSYEQYF
NA,TRBV7-9,TRBJ1-2,NA,TGTGCCAGCAACCGGGATGGCTACACCTTC,CASNRDGYTF
TRBD2,TRBV5-1,TRBJ2-1,NA,TGCGCCAGCAGCTGGGGGACTAGCGGGAGCTACAATGAGCAGTTCTTC,CASSWGTSGSYNEQFF
NA,TRBV13,TRBJ2-1,few,TGTGCCAGCAGCATCCTCTACAATGAGCAGTTCTTC,CASSILYNEQFF
TRBD2,TRBV28,TRBJ2-1,few,TGTGCCAGCAGTTTGAGTCTAGCGGGAGTACTTGAGCAGTTCTTC,CASSLSLAGVLEQFF
NA,TRBV30,TRBJ2-3,few,TGTGCCTGGAGTTTTCGACATCTCACAGATACGCAGTATTTT,CAWSFRHLTDTQYF
NA,TRBV30,TRBJ1-5,few,TGTGCCTGGAGTGTAATGGGCCTCCACCAGCATTTT,CAWSVMGLHQHF
NA,TRBV6-5,TRBJ1-1,few,TGTGCCAGCAGTTACGCGAGTTTATTAAACACTGAAGCTTTCTTT,CASSYASLLNTEAFF
NA,TRBV29-1,TRBJ2-7,NA,TGCAGCGTACAGGTAGGGAAGAACTACGAGCAGTACTTC,CSVQVGKNYEQYF
NA,TRBV5-1,TRBJ2-1,NA,TGCGCCAGCAGCTTGAACCCCAGCAATGAGCAGTTCTTC,CASSLNPSNEQFF
TRBD1,TRBV19,TRBJ1-1,NA,TGTGCCAGTAGTAGCGGACAGGGGCGGAGGACTGAAGCTTTCTTT,CASSSGQGRRTEAFF
NA,TRBV6-5,TRBJ2-1,few,TGTGCCAGCGGGGATGCAGGGCCCTACAATGAGCAGTTCTTC,CASGDAGPYNEQFF
NA,TRBV4-1,TRBJ1-1,once,TGCGCCAGCCTCCACCCAGGGCTAAGCATCACTGAAGCTTTCTTT,CASLHPGLSITEAFF
NA,TRBV30,TRBJ2-7,few,TGTGCCTGGAGTGCGGGAAACGAGCAGTACTTC,CAWSAGNEQYF
NA,TRBV5-1,TRBJ2-3,NA,TGCGCCAGCAGCTTGGTTTTAAGCACAGATACGCAGTATTTT,CASSLVLSTDTQYF
NA,TRBV28,TRBJ1-5,NA,TGTGCCACCACAGAGAGGGTACATCAGCCCCAGCATTTT,CATTERVHQPQHF
TRBD2,TRBV7-6,TRBJ2-7,few,TGTGCCAGCAGCTTAGGCAGTAGCGGGAGTTACGAGCAGTACTTC,CASSLGSSGSYEQYF
NA,TRBV11-2,TRBJ2-7,few,TGTGCCAGCAGCCCCGGTGGGTCATTCCTAGGCAAGCAGTACTTC,CASSPGGSFLGKQYF
NA,TRBV14,TRBJ2-1,NA,TGTGCCAGCAGCCTAGGATGGGGGACTGGGAATGAGCAGTTCTTC,CASSLGWGTGNEQFF
NA,TRBV6-1,TRBJ1-2,NA,TGTGCCAGCAGCGGTGACTCCTACCGGGGCTACACCTTC,CASSGDSYRGYTF
NA,TRBV5-1,TRBJ1-5,NA,TGCGCCAGCAGCTTGGAAGGGGGTTATCAGCCCCAGCATTTT,CASSLEGGYQPQHF
NA,TRBV18,TRBJ1-1,few,TGTGCCAGCTCCCTAGGGAGTCCCACTGAAGCTTTCTTT,CASSLGSPTEAFF